A few counts support the clone carrying this TCR beta chain. The data are from a study of CD8 T cells in Susac syndrome. Recently defined diagnostic criteria for definite or probable disease were fulfilled by Susac syndrome patients. Random hexamers served to reverse transcribe about 0.5 to 1 ug RNA. TCRdb passed the immunoSEQ multiplex PCR reads through MiXCR, listing each CDR3 protein once. The sample gives around 170,000 distinct CDR3 sequences, 95% to 97% of which show up once; about 0.12% is in the top ten. Germline V lookup: CDR1 MNHNS, CDR2 SASEGT. The V segment lost 7 bases and the J segment 7 bases; nucleotides outside the gene matches: 4. CDR3 length: 13 amino acids.

The chain joins TRBV6-1 to TRBJ2-1; TRBD1 matches at 10 bases. The sequence came from a human donor with Susac syndrome. What was sequenced was CD4+ T cells from PBMCs. The CDR3 loop is CASTGTGVNEQFF. Here the CDR3 DNA reads TGTGCCAGCACCGGGACAGGGGTGAATGAGCAGTTCTTC.